In its sample, the clone carrying this T cell receptor (beta chain) was seen once. Its antigen is currently unknown. CDR1 and CDR2 from the germline V gene are LGHNA and YSLEER. The CDR3 is 15 amino acids. V shed 3 bases and J 1 base; nucleotides not matched to a gene: 1. These data belong to a study of T cell repertoires in cytomegalovirus infection. Study overall: Evidence of both CMV infection and a matching HLA type came from public TCR beta signatures. Notes on the study in general: HLA-C-restricted CMV clonotypes gave the most frequent clonotype in two of eight donors.

TCRdb called the reads again in MiXCR, with one record for every CDR3 protein. The repertoire consists of about 190,000 distinct CDR3 sequences, with about 30% occurring once and the leading ten covering 30% to 35%. The clonotype comes from a human donor in good health (CMV status not recorded). Some clones in this sample may be carry-over from other donors' samples. The V gene is TRBV4-3, the J gene TRBJ2-7; 12 nucleotides align to TRBD2. The sequenced sample was PBMCs. The CDR3 is CASSQGLAGSYEQYF. Written as DNA, the CDR3 is TGCGCCAGCAGCCAGGGACTAGCGGGTTCCTACGAGCAGTACTTC.